The text below deals with one T cell receptor (beta chain). Antigen: not known. The CDR3 covers 15 residues. Looked up from germline, CDR1 is MNHEY and CDR2 is SVGEGT. The ends were cut back, 0 bases at V and 3 bases at J, with 12 bases in the middle. The record originates from a study of T-cell reconstitution after alpha-beta-depleted transplantation in children. Unique molecular identifiers featured in how the TCRbeta library was prepared. A single record per CDR3 protein comes from TCRdb applying MiXCR to the PCR reads. The sample holds more than 400,000 distinct CDR3 sequences, roughly two fifths seen once. Study-level findings and limits: Reports say that about two months after transplant, the alpha-beta T cells came out of several hundred graft clones that had expanded. One year after transplant, T-cell counts and diversity came mostly from newly produced T cells. Surviving recipient cells, namely T cells and thymic progenitors, were the source of high day-60 TCRbeta diversity in some patients.

The sequencing here drew on PBMCs, taken before TCRalphabeta/CD19-depleted stem cell transplant. The source of this sequence is a girl between 2 and 10 years old with aplastic anemia, due to receive a stem cell transplant. This rearrangement joins TRBV6-2 or TRBV6-3 to TRBJ2-7, with D unresolved. The CDR3 sequence: CASSYSSASYYEQYF. CDR3 in DNA: TGTGCCAGCAGTTACTCGAGCGCCAGCTACTACGAGCAGTACTTC.